Below, one T cell receptor (beta chain) is given with its context. The antigen remains undetermined. Germline CDR1 is SQVTM and CDR2 is ANQGSEA. Trimming cost V 6 bases and J 3 bases; bases outside gene matches: 12. The CDR3 extends over 15 amino acids. The sample belongs to a study of cytomegalovirus exposure and HLA in healthy donors. The study's findings and limits: TCR beta chain V- and J-gene trimming was linked, in a later analysis, to a missense variant in DCLRE1C. When presence/absence was analysed, sequencing depth was taken to be roughly uniform across donors. Cytomegalovirus association was listed for around 180 TCR beta chains. Sequencing probably produced one cluster of sequence variants that were highly shared.

A multiplex PCR was run with 60 Vbeta primers and 13 Jbeta primers. Some clones are missing from TCRdb's copy, which holds only in-frame ones; the method was immunoSEQ multiplex PCR. Here the sample spans 150,000 to 200,000 clones, approximately 83% being singletons. The receptor's source is a man aged 18 to 35 in good health and CMV-seropositive. The sequenced material came from PBMCs. J is TRBJ2-7 and V is TRBV29-1; TRBD1 agrees at 9 bases. The CDR3 bases are TGCAGCGTAGCCATCCGGGACAGGGCCCTCTACGAGCAGTACTTC. Protein sequence: CSVAIRDRALYEQYF.